Listed here are 15 T cell receptor beta chains from one sample, sequenced in a study of lymphopenia after photon versus proton radiotherapy. The protocol was immunoSEQ multiplex PCR, while the TCRdb copy is restricted to in-frame clones and leaves out a portion. The profile shows tens of thousands of clones, roughly 91% of them singletons. This material consisted of peripheral blood, taken from a patient treated with photon-based radiotherapy. The receptors here all came from a woman in her seventies with pancreatic cancer.

This rearrangement joins TRBV6-5 to TRBJ1-1; D call uncertain. Germline lookup yields CDR1 MNHEY and CDR2 SVGAGI. The CDR3 has 14 amino acids. The V end lost 6 bases, the J end lost 0 bases, and 11 bases lay between the germline ends. This CDR3 reads CASSEGGMNTEAFF. CDR3 nucleotides: TGTGCCAGCAGCGAAGGAGGAATGAACACTGAAGCTTTCTTT.

The V call is TRBV28, the J call TRBJ2-4; perhaps TRBD1 as D (6 bases). V was pared by 1 base and J by 1 base, with 11 bases between. Germline CDR1 MDHEN, CDR2 SYDVKM. This CDR3 has 16 amino acids. Here the CDR3 reads CASSLYGTSAKNIQYF. The CDR3 coding sequence is TGTGCCAGCAGTTTATATGGGACAAGTGCCAAAAACATTCAGTACTTC.

The rearrangement uses TRBV7-8 and TRBJ2-7, with 8 bases aligning to TRBD2. The V and J ends lost 4 bases and 4 bases, in that order; junction bases with no gene match: 9. Germline V gene data show CDR1 as SGHVS and CDR2 as FQNEAQ. CDR3 size: 15 residues. CDR3 region: CASSSSSGSFYEQYF. For the CDR3, the DNA is TGTGCCAGCAGCTCTTCGAGCGGGAGCTTTTACGAGCAGTACTTC.

The chain carries TRBV6-5 and TRBJ1-5; D perhaps matches TRBD1 (6 bases). Germline CDR1 and CDR2: MNHEY and SVGAGI. The CDR3 spans 13 residues. The ends were cut back, 6 bases at V and 3 bases at J, with 9 bases in the middle. The CDR3 bases are TGTGCCAGCAGGGGGGCTAACAATCAGCCCCAGCATTTT. Translated, it gives CASRGANNQPQHF.

The chain recombines TRBV4-1 with TRBJ2-3; TRBD2 matches at 9 bases. The CDR3 is 15 residues long. V was pared by 4 bases and J by 5 bases, with 7 bases of the junction left unmatched. The germline V gene encodes CDR1 MGHRA and CDR2 YSYEKL. CDR3 DNA: TGCGCCAGCAGCCCTATAGCGGGAGTATTAGATACGCAGTATTTT. Amino acids: CASSPIAGVLDTQYF.

The V gene is TRBV2, the J gene TRBJ2-5, with 9 bases lining up with TRBD2. The length of the CDR3 is 17 residues. Germline V CDR1 and CDR2: SNHLY, FYNNEI. V trimming: 1 base; J trimming: 5 bases; junction bases outside the gene matches: 11. The CDR3 spells CASSEGGREGLGETQYF. In DNA, the CDR3 is TGTGCCAGCAGTGAAGGCGGGCGGGAGGGCCTAGGGGAGACCCAGTACTTC.

The rearrangement joins TRBV28 to TRBJ2-3; 10 bases are shared with TRBD2. Germline CDR1 reads MDHEN; CDR2 reads SYDVKM. V shed 5 bases, J shed 1 base, and the junction held 9 bases outside the gene matches. CDR3 length: 17 amino acids. CDR3 DNA sequence: TGTGCCAGCAGTCCACAGGGACTAGCGATTGGCACAGATACGCAGTATTTT. Amino acids: CASSPQGLAIGTDTQYF.

This clone is a singleton in its sample. The J gene is TRBJ2-2, the V gene TRBV5-1, with 8 bases fitting TRBD1. The CDR3 covers 15 residues. Germline V gives CDR1 SGHRS, CDR2 YFSETQ. The V gene end was trimmed by 2 bases and the J gene end by 7 bases; junction bases not matched to a gene: 7. CDR3 loop: CASSLPGQVVGELFF. The CDR3 nucleotides are TGCGCCAGCAGCTTACCGGGACAGGTAGTCGGGGAGCTGTTTTTT.

The rearrangement links TRBV28 to TRBJ2-7; possibly TRBD1 or TRBD2 for D (5 bases each). Germline CDR1 is MDHEN and CDR2 is SYDVKM. This CDR3 region has 15 residues. The V end was cut by 3 bases, the J end by 0 bases, with 12 bases between. The CDR3 reads CASSFTGASSYEQYF. The CDR3 DNA reads as TGTGCCAGCAGTTTTACCGGGGCTAGCTCCTACGAGCAGTACTTC.

V and J are TRBV27 and TRBJ1-5; D gene ambiguous. CDR3 length: 13 amino acids. The V gene's germline CDR1 is MNHEY and CDR2 SMNVEV (reference sequence). Trimming pared 6 bases from V and 4 bases from J, leaving 10 bases between. CDR3: CASSLARNQPQHF. CDR3 coding DNA: TGTGCCAGCAGCCTAGCAAGGAATCAGCCCCAGCATTTT.

The genes are TRBV5-4 and TRBJ2-5, with 7 bases identical to TRBD1. Looked up from germline, CDR1 is SGHNT and CDR2 is YYREEE (reference sequence). V gave up 4 bases and J gave up 3 bases; unmatched junction bases: 6. The CDR3 covers 14 residues. The CDR3: CASSPRGNKETQYF. CDR3 in DNA: TGTGCCAGCAGCCCCAGGGGGAACAAAGAGACCCAGTACTTC.

CDR3 in amino acids: CASTTLPRRERDEQYF. The CDR3 nucleotides are TGCGCCAGCACGACCCTACCCCGGCGGGAGAGGGACGAGCAGTACTTC. The V call is TRBV10-1, the J call TRBJ2-7; 7 positions match TRBD2. V lost 7 bases to trimming and J lost 5 bases; unmatched junction nucleotides: 17. The CDR3 covers 16 residues. Looked up from germline, CDR1 is WNHNN and CDR2 is SYGVQD (reference sequence).

The genes are TRBV28 and TRBJ2-7; possibly TRBD2 for D (5 bases). Trimming stripped 4 bases from V and 6 bases from J, with 10 bases between. This CDR3 has 12 residues. Germline lookup yields CDR1 MDHEN and CDR2 SYDVKM. The CDR3 DNA is TGTGCCAGCAGTTCGACTAAACTCGAGCAGTACTTC. This sequence encodes CASSSTKLEQYF.

Only a few counts were recorded for this clone. This chain joins TRBV29-1 and TRBJ1-2; 8 bases align to TRBD1. In germline, CDR1 is SQVTM, CDR2 ANQGSEA. The CDR3 loop spans 13 amino acids. The junction had 12 bases not matched to a gene; V was cut back by 8 bases and J by 7 bases. DNA of the CDR3: TGCAGCTCAGGACCCCAGGGGGCGGCTGGCTACACCTTC. Amino acid sequence: CSSGPQGAAGYTF.

This chain links TRBV27 with TRBJ2-5, with 8 bases aligning to TRBD1. The CDR3 consists of 15 residues. V gave up 4 bases and J gave up 1 base; unmatched junction bases: 5. The germline gives CDR1 MNHEY, CDR2 SMNVEV (reference sequence). In DNA form, the CDR3 reads TGTGCCAGCAGTTCAGGGGGCCCTCCCCAAGAGACCCAGTACTTC. Translation gives CASSSGGPPQETQYF.